Below are 13 T cell receptor beta chains sequenced from a single sample in a study of cytomegalovirus exposure and HLA in healthy donors. The assay was immunoSEQ multiplex PCR, and TCRdb's table has in-frame clones only and misses some. The sample has 130,000 to 150,000 clones; 80% to 90% are singletons. The sample consisted of PBMCs. These receptor sequences come from a woman aged 25 to 45 in good health and CMV-seropositive.

This clone was seen a handful of times. V and J are TRBV7-3 and TRBJ2-1; 7 bases are a match to TRBD1. The V gene's germline CDR1 is SGHTA and CDR2 FQGTGA. This CDR3 contains 15 residues. The trim removed 4 bases at V and 2 bases at J, leaving 5 bases unmatched. The CDR3 DNA reads TGTGCCAGCAGCTCGGGGACAGTTCCCTACAATGAGCAGTTCTTC. This sequence encodes CASSSGTVPYNEQFF.

CDR3 region: CASSLTAVYYGYTF. The DNA of the CDR3 is TGTGCCAGCAGCTTAACCGCGGTCTACTATGGCTACACCTTC. The gene calls are TRBV5-8 and TRBJ1-2; D ambiguous. V shed 2 bases and J shed 3 bases, with 11 bases lying between them. This CDR3 is built from 14 residues. Germline CDR1 and CDR2: SGHTS and YDEGEE.

This chain uses TRBV6-6 with TRBJ1-2; TRBD1 matches at 9 bases. With 2 bases clipped from V and 5 bases from J, the junction kept 9 bases outside the gene matches. Germline V gives CDR1 MNHNY, CDR2 SVGAGI (reference sequence). CDR3 length: 16 residues. CDR3 sequence reads: CASSYLGTGPGYGYTF. As DNA, the CDR3 is TGTGCCAGCAGTTACCTCGGGACAGGGCCAGGGTATGGCTACACCTTC.

The gene calls are TRBV18 and TRBJ1-2; D is perhaps TRBD1 (5 bases). This CDR3 region has 15 residues. Germline CDR1 and CDR2: KGHSH and LQKENI. V was trimmed by 5 bases and J by 2 bases, leaving 15 bases between them. The CDR3 sequence is CASSSYGDLNYGYTF. The CDR3 DNA follows: TGTGCCAGCTCATCTTACGGGGACTTGAACTATGGCTACACCTTC.

The V call is TRBV9, the J call TRBJ2-3, with a tentative D call TRBD1 (5 bases). Trimming cost V 1 base and J 3 bases, with 9 bases left between them. The CDR3 consists of 14 residues. Looked up from germline, CDR1 is SGDLS and CDR2 is YYNGEE. CDR3 in amino acids: CASSVQGQTDTQYF. Here the CDR3 DNA reads TGTGCCAGCAGCGTACAGGGCCAGACAGATACGCAGTATTTT. Together with reference TRBV9 and TRBJ2-3, the CDR3 gives the full variable domain: DSGVTQTPKHLITATGQRVTLRCSPRSGDLSVYWYQQSLDQGLQFLIQYYNGEERAKGNILERFSAQQFPDLHSELNLSSLELGDSALYFCASSVQGQTDTQYFGPGTRLTVL.

CDR3 bases: TGTGCCAGCAGCTTAGATACAGGGTCGTACGAGCAGTACTTC. Translating it yields CASSLDTGSYEQYF. This chain links TRBV7-9 with TRBJ2-7; weak D call: TRBD1 (6 bases). The CDR3 is 14 residues long. The V and J ends lost 1 base and 4 bases respectively, with 11 bases between them. Germline V gene sequence: CDR1 SEHNR, CDR2 FQNEAQ (reference sequence).

The rearrangement links TRBV5-6 to TRBJ2-1, with 10 bases fitting TRBD2. Germline V lookup: CDR1 SGHDT, CDR2 YYEEEE. With V trimmed by 4 bases and J by 8 bases, 9 bases remained unmatched. This CDR3 has 15 residues. Here the CDR3 reads CASSLGLAGVDEQFF. Here the CDR3 DNA reads TGTGCCAGCAGCCTCGGTCTAGCGGGAGTGGATGAGCAGTTCTTC.

The CDR3 coding sequence is TGTGCCAGCTCACCACGTCCACCAGGGACAAATTTTCCTGAGCAGTTCTTC. Amino acids: CASSPRPPGTNFPEQFF. V usage is TRBV18 and J usage is TRBJ2-1; tentative D call: TRBD1 (6 bases). This CDR3 comprises 17 residues. Germline V lookup: CDR1 KGHSH, CDR2 LQKENI. The ends were cut back, 1 base at V and 9 bases at J, with 22 bases in the middle.

This sequence joins TRBV6-1 and TRBJ1-2; 9 bases map to TRBD1. The CDR3 is made up of 15 amino acids. J was trimmed by 4 bases and V by 2 bases; bases with no gene match: 5. Germline assignment: CDR1 MNHNS and CDR2 SASEGT. CDR3 DNA: TGTGCCAGCAGTGAAAGGACAGGGGAGATCTATGGCTACACCTTC. It yields the protein CASSERTGEIYGYTF.

The CDR3 is CASSVGTSGSYEQYF. The CDR3 DNA follows: TGTGCCAGCAGCGTTGGCACTAGCGGGTCTTACGAGCAGTACTTC. The rearrangement uses TRBV5-4 and TRBJ2-7; 9 positions match TRBD2. Trimming at V came to 4 bases and at J to 4 bases, leaving 9 bases not matched to a gene. The CDR3 sequence is 15 residues long. Per germline, CDR1 SGHNT and CDR2 YYREEE (reference sequence).

V gene TRBV28 combines with J gene TRBJ2-5; D possibly corresponds to TRBD1 (6 bases). The germline V gene has CDR1 MDHEN and CDR2 SYDVKM. V was cut by 4 bases and J by 4 bases, with 13 bases left in between. This CDR3 has 14 amino acids. The CDR3 sequence is CASSSYRVRETQYF. CDR3 in DNA: TGTGCCAGCAGTTCCTACAGGGTGCGAGAGACCCAGTACTTC.

V gene TRBV11-3 combines with J gene TRBJ2-7, with a weak D call TRBD2 (5 bases). The CDR3 sequence is 14 residues long. V lost 7 bases and J lost 5, with 18 bases in between. CDR1 SGHNT and CDR2 YENEEA come from the germline V gene. CDR3 sequence reads: CASILDPGSDEQYF. As DNA, the CDR3 is TGTGCCAGCATACTTGACCCGGGGTCGGACGAGCAGTACTTC. Full variable domain (remainder filled in from reference TRBV11-3 and TRBJ2-7): EAGVVQSPRYKIIEKKQPVAFWCNPISGHNTLYWYLQNLGQGPELLIRYENEEAVDDSQLPKDRFSAERLKGVDSTLKIQPAELGDSAVYLCASILDPGSDEQYFGPGTRLTVT.

The genes are TRBV6-1 and TRBJ2-2; maybe TRBD1 (6 bases). Per the germline V gene, CDR1 is MNHNS and CDR2 is SASEGT. The CDR3 covers 14 residues. Trimming shortened V by 4 bases and J by 4 bases, and 10 bases separated the two germline ends. The CDR3 DNA follows: TGTGCCAGCAGTGCCATCAGGGGCACCGGGGAGCTGTTTTTT. It yields the protein CASSAIRGTGELFF.